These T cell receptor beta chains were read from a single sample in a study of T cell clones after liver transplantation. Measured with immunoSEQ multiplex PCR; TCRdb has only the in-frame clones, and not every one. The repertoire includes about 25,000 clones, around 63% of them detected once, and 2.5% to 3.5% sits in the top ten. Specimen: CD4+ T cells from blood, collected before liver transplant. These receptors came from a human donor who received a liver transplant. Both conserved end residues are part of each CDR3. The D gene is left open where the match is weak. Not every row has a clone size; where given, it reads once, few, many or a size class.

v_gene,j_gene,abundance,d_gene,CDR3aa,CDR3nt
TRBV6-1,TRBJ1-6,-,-,CASSDETGNNSPLHF,TGTGCCAGCAGTGATGAGACAGGAAATAATTCACCCCTCCACTTT
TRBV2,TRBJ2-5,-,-,CASRGEGTQYF,TGTGCCAGCAGGGGCGAAGGGACCCAGTACTTC
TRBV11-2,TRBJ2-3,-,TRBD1,CASSLHRGLGTDTQYF,TGTGCCAGCAGCCTTCACAGGGGGCTGGGCACAGATACGCAGTATTTT
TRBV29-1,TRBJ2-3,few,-,CSARRGDTQYF,TGCAGCGCCCGGCGAGGAGATACGCAGTATTTT
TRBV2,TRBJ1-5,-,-,CASSRDPRDNQPQHF,TGTGCCAGCAGTCGGGACCCCCGGGACAATCAGCCCCAGCATTTT
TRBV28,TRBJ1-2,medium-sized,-,CPPWVSGYTF,TGTCCCCCTTGGGTTAGTGGCTACACCTTC
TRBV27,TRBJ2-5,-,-,CASSAETQYF,TGTGCCAGCAGTGCGGAGACCCAGTACTTC
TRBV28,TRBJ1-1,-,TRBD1,CASSQQQGRAFF,TGTGCCAGCAGTCAGCAACAGGGGAGAGCTTTCTTT
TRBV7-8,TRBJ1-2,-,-,CASSPLLTYSNYGYTF,TGTGCCAGCAGCCCCTTGTTGACCTACTCTAACTATGGCTACACCTTC
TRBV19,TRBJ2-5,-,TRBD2,CASSNWGLAGGAQYF,TGTGCCAGTAGTAACTGGGGACTAGCGGGAGGGGCCCAGTACTTC
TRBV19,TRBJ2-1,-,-,CASRYDQGELFF,TGTGCCAGTAGATACGATCAGGGAGAGTTGTTCTTC
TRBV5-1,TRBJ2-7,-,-,CASSLGTYEQYF,TGCGCCAGCAGCTTGGGCACCTACGAGCAGTACTTC
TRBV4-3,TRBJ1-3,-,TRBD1,CASSQRHQGAGNTIYF,TGCGCCAGCAGCCAAAGACATCAGGGGGCTGGAAACACCATATATTTT